The 21 T cell receptor beta chains presented below share a single source sample, sequenced in a study of cytomegalovirus exposure and HLA in healthy donors. The PCR made use of 60 Vbeta and 13 Jbeta primers. Assay used: immunoSEQ multiplex PCR; TCRdb lists only in-frame clones, some missing. The sample lists about 140,000 clones, approximately 70% occurring once. Sequenced input: PBMCs. The origin of the receptors is a woman in her thirties in good health and CMV-seronegative.

Only one count was recorded for this clone. J is TRBJ2-3 and V is TRBV7-3; 8 positions agree with TRBD1. This CDR3 has 16 amino acids. With 2 bases clipped from V and 2 bases from J, the junction kept 6 bases outside the gene matches. Germline-derived CDR1 and CDR2 are SGHTA and FQGTGA. The DNA of the CDR3 is TGTGCCAGCAGCTTAGTGGCAGGGGGCATCACAGATACGCAGTATTTT. Its translation is CASSLVAGGITDTQYF.

The chain carries TRBV27 and TRBJ1-4; D gene uncertain. Between the trimmed V and J ends, which lost 4 bases and 7 bases, there was a span of 16 bases. The germline V gene has CDR1 MNHEY and CDR2 SMNVEV (reference sequence). The CDR3 totals 15 residues. The CDR3 loop reads CASSSRGMRGEKLFF. CDR3 DNA: TGTGCCAGCAGTTCCCGCGGAATGCGGGGTGAAAAACTGTTTTTT.

This chain links TRBV6-1 with TRBJ1-1; possible D gene TRBD1, 5 bases. This CDR3 region has 14 residues. CDR1 and CDR2 (germline): MNHNS, SASEGT. V was clipped by 8 bases and J by 1 base, with 14 bases between them. This CDR3 is CASLTGMRNTEAFF. CDR3 coding DNA: TGTGCCAGCCTAACAGGCATGAGGAACACTGAAGCTTTCTTT.

This chain joins TRBV14 and TRBJ2-3, with D unresolved. Germline V lookup: CDR1 SGHDN, CDR2 FVKESK. V was pared by 0 bases and J by 0 bases, with 25 bases between. CDR3 size: 21 residues. CDR3 nucleotides: TGTGCCAGCAGCCAAGATCCCCTTGCAATCAGGCCGTCCCTTAGCACAGATACGCAGTATTTT. Amino acid sequence: CASSQDPLAIRPSLSTDTQYF.

The DNA for the CDR3 is TGTGCCAGCAGCCAAGACGGGACAGGGCTGTACACTGAAGCTTTCTTT. Translated: CASSQDGTGLYTEAFF. The chain carries TRBV5-4 and TRBJ1-1, with 9 bases aligning to TRBD1. The CDR3 covers 16 residues. Unmatched junction bases numbered 10, after V lost 4 bases and J lost 3 bases. From germline, CDR1 is SGHNT and CDR2 YYREEE (reference sequence).

The gene calls are TRBV6-1 and TRBJ1-2; D unresolved. Trimming left V 4 bases short and J 2 bases short, with 5 bases between. The CDR3 consists of 12 residues. The germline V gene has CDR1 MNHNS and CDR2 SASEGT. In DNA form, the CDR3 reads TGTGCCAGCAGTGTACAGAACTATGGCTACACCTTC. Translation gives CASSVQNYGYTF.

This CDR3 is CASSGDRENGYTF. In DNA, the CDR3 is TGTGCCAGCAGTGGCGACAGGGAGAATGGCTACACCTTC. The chain uses TRBV27 and TRBJ1-2; 7 positions agree with TRBD1. The CDR3 consists of 13 residues. In germline, CDR1 is MNHEY, CDR2 SMNVEV (reference sequence). The J segment lost 6 bases and the V segment lost 5 bases, leaving 6 bases of the junction unmatched.

This clone occurred once. DNA of the CDR3: TGTGCCAGCAGGGAGGAGAATTCACCCCTCCACTTT. As protein: CASREENSPLHF. V gene TRBV27 combines with J gene TRBJ1-6; D gene unclear. The germline V and J ends were trimmed by 6 bases and 7 bases, with 7 bases remaining between them. Germline V gene sequence: CDR1 MNHEY, CDR2 SMNVEV (reference sequence). This CDR3 has 12 residues.

This clone was seen a single time. The chain carries TRBV10-3 and TRBJ1-1; 10 bases map to TRBD1. Germline loops: CDR1 ENHRY, CDR2 SYGVKD. The CDR3 contains 16 residues. Unmatched junction bases numbered 7, after V lost 0 bases and J lost 6 bases. CDR3 region: CAISESGDRGKAEAFF. As DNA, the CDR3 is TGTGCCATCAGTGAGTCTGGGGACAGGGGTAAGGCTGAAGCTTTCTTT.

V usage is TRBV7-3 and J usage is TRBJ2-3, with no clear D. This CDR3 is built from 14 residues. Germline V gene lookup returns CDR1 SGHTA and CDR2 FQGTGA. Trimming removed 1 base at V and 8 bases at J, with 13 bases between. The chain's CDR3 is CASSLNSVWATQYF. As DNA, the CDR3 is TGTGCCAGCAGCTTAAACTCTGTCTGGGCTACGCAGTATTTT. The full variable domain, rest sourced from reference TRBV7-3 and TRBJ2-3, is GAGVSQTPSNKVTEKGKYVELRCDPISGHTALYWYRQSLGQGPEFLIYFQGTGAADDSGLPNDRFFAVRPEGSVSTLKIQRTERGDSAVYLCASSLNSVWATQYFGPGTRLTVL.

V is TRBV6-1 and J is TRBJ2-5; a weak D match, TRBD2 (7 bases). CDR1 is MNHNS and CDR2 is SASEGT in the germline V gene. The CDR3 is 13 residues long. Trimming took 6 bases from V and 1 from J, leaving 9 bases between them. This CDR3 is CASRGGGQETQYF. In DNA form, the CDR3 reads TGTGCCAGCAGAGGGGGGGGCCAAGAGACCCAGTACTTC.

This chain uses TRBV25-1 with TRBJ1-1, with a weak D call TRBD1 (5 bases). Germline lookup yields CDR1 MGHDK and CDR2 SYGVNS. This CDR3 contains 15 residues. Trimming pared 4 bases from V and 6 bases from J, leaving 18 bases between. The CDR3 loop is CASSGLQGTSAEAFF. CDR3 nucleotide sequence: TGTGCCAGCAGTGGTCTCCAGGGTACCAGCGCTGAAGCTTTCTTT.

V is TRBV4-2 and J is TRBJ2-7, with 9 bases fitting TRBD2. Germline loops: CDR1 LGHNA, CDR2 YNFKEQ. V lost 2 bases and J lost 2; bases outside the gene matches: 13. The CDR3 totals 18 residues. CDR3 bases: TGTGCCAGCAGCCAACCCATGACCGAGCGGGAGGCCCCCTACGAGCAGTACTTC. It yields the protein CASSQPMTEREAPYEQYF.

This chain links TRBV5-1 with TRBJ2-7; 7 nucleotides match TRBD2. The junction had 15 bases not matched to a gene; V was cut back by 0 bases and J by 6 bases. CDR3 size: 17 residues. Germline CDR1 and CDR2: SGHRS and YFSETQ. The CDR3 sequence: CASSLDGAGGSGREQYF. CDR3 DNA: TGCGCCAGCAGCTTGGATGGGGCCGGCGGGAGTGGGCGCGAGCAGTACTTC.

This chain joins TRBV5-1 and TRBJ2-1; a possible D gene is TRBD2 (5 bases). V lost 2 bases and J lost 7, with 13 bases in between. The CDR3 has 14 amino acids. CDR1 is SGHRS and CDR2 is YFSETQ in the germline V gene. CDR3 sequence: CASSFLDLGNEQFF. In DNA, the CDR3 is TGCGCCAGCAGCTTTTTGGACTTAGGGAATGAGCAGTTCTTC.

There are a few counts of this clone. The rearrangement uses TRBV6-1 and TRBJ2-1, with D possibly being TRBD1 (6 bases). The CDR3 length is 15 residues. The V gene's germline CDR1 is MNHNS and CDR2 SASEGT. V dropped 1 base and J dropped 8 bases, with 15 bases sitting between them. CDR3 DNA: TGTGCCAGCAGTGAAGTGGGGACAACTGGGGATGAGCAGTTCTTC. It translates to CASSEVGTTGDEQFF.

The chain employs TRBV2 and TRBJ1-1, with D perhaps TRBD1 (5 bases). The CDR3 runs to 11 residues. Germline loops: CDR1 SNHLY, CDR2 FYNNEI. Trimming pared 0 bases from V and 11 bases from J, leaving 7 bases between. In nucleotides, the CDR3 is TGTGCCAGCAGTGAAGCGCCAGGGGCTTTCTTT. This encodes CASSEAPGAFF.

Comment on this clone: The junction differs from germline at one of its ends, possibly a read error. This chain links TRBV7-7 with TRBJ2-5; 7 bases are shared with TRBD2. Germline V gene lookup returns CDR1 SSHAT and CDR2 FNYEAQ (reference sequence). The CDR3 sequence is 14 residues long. CDR3 amino acids: CASSLVAGEETQYF. Here the CDR3 DNA reads TGTGCTAGCAGCTTAGTGGCGGGGGAAGAGACCCAGTACTTC.

The V call is TRBV28, the J call TRBJ1-2; D is unresolved. V gave up 3 bases and J gave up 8 bases, with 10 bases separating them. Germline V gene data show CDR1 as MDHEN and CDR2 as SYDVKM. The CDR3 spans 12 residues. Here the CDR3 reads CASSFSPGGYTF. The DNA for the CDR3 is TGTGCCAGCAGTTTCTCCCCGGGGGGCTACACCTTC.

In this sample, this clone turned up a few times. The chain employs TRBV11-2 and TRBJ2-2; 10 nucleotides align to TRBD2. Germline CDR1 SGHAT, CDR2 FQNNGV. The CDR3 totals 16 residues. V lost 5 bases to trimming and J lost 8 bases; unmatched junction nucleotides: 11. The CDR3 region is CASSPYSSGSAGELFF. CDR3 nucleotides: TGTGCCAGCAGCCCATATTCTAGCGGGAGTGCGGGGGAGCTGTTTTTT.

The rearrangement uses TRBV9 and TRBJ2-1; TRBD2 aligns across 8 bases. The CDR3 has 15 residues. Trimming removed 3 bases from V and 9 bases from J; junction bases left unmatched: 11. Germline V lookup: CDR1 SGDLS, CDR2 YYNGEE. The CDR3 is CASSGTSGPFGEQFF. CDR3 in DNA: TGTGCCAGCAGCGGAACTAGCGGCCCCTTCGGTGAGCAGTTCTTC.